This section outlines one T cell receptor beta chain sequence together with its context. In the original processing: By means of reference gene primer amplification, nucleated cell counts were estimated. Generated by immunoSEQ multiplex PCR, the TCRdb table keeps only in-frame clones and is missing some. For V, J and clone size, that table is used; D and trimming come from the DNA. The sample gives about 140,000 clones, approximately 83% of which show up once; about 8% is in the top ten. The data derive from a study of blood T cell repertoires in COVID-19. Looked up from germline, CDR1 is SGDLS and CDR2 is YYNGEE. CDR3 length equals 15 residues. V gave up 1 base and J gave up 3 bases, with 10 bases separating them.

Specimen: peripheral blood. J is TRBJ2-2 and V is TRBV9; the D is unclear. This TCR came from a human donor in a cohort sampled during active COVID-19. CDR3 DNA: TGTGCCAGCAGCGTAACCGACACCTACACCGGGGAGCTGTTTTTT. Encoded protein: CASSVTDTYTGELFF. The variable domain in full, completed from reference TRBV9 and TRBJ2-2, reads DSGVTQTPKHLITATGQRVTLRCSPRSGDLSVYWYQQSLDQGLQFLIQYYNGEERAKGNILERFSAQQFPDLHSELNLSSLELGDSALYFCASSVTDTYTGELFFGEGSRLTVL.